This T cell receptor beta chain was sequenced for a study of human versus mouse CDR3 diversity and MHC coevolution. Study-level findings and limits: Clonal inequality was lowest in most of the three human donors. Human T cells were selected on over five MHC II alleles.

Here immunoSEQ multiplex PCR was the method, and the copy in TCRdb shows in-frame clones only, minus some. Among around 59,000 clones listed, around 94% were seen once. In the case of this clone: Its antigen is undetermined.

What was sequenced was naive CD4+ T cells from blood. Sample subset: CD45RO-negative CD62L-positive naive CD4 T cells. This sequence was found in a person between 60 and 69 years old in good health.

CDR3 loop: CASSKGQGSSTNEKLFF. In DNA, the CDR3 is TGTGCCAGCAGCAAAGGACAGGGGAGTTCCACTAATGAAAAACTGTTTTTT. V gene TRBV5-4 combines with J gene TRBJ1-4; 9 bases map to TRBD1. The length of the CDR3 is 17 residues. Germline loops: CDR1 SGHNT, CDR2 YYREEE (reference sequence). The ends lost 4 bases at V and 2 bases at J; junction bases unmatched: 9.